This T cell receptor (beta chain) was found in a study of Ad26.COV2.S vaccination and SARS-CoV-2 variants. A remark on this clone: Its antigen is unidentified.

The sample's treatment: roughly 19 received Ad26.COV2.S at low or high dose, single or two shots; about 5 received placebo; per-sample allocation not given. After the first vaccine or placebo injection, samples were drawn on day 63. Looked up from germline, CDR1 is SGHRS and CDR2 is YFSETQ. Trimming took 2 bases from V and 2 from J, leaving 10 bases between them. This CDR3 is built from 14 residues. Using immunoSEQ multiplex PCR, the repertoire was profiled, and TCRdb retains in-frame clones only, with some absent. The sample holds over 450,000 clones, around 89% seen once. Study findings and constraints: It is possible that the TCR breadth and depth analyses underestimated the total T cell responses. Marked by substantial breadth, spike-specific CD8+ and CD4+ T cell responses were reportedly seen after vaccination. The study found higher spike-specific TCR breadth in vaccine than placebo recipients.

The receptor was isolated from a person aged 18-60 years who received the Ad26.COV2.S COVID-19 vaccine or a placebo. Source: peripheral blood, taken in a trial of Ad26.COV2.S vaccine versus placebo. This chain joins TRBV5-1 and TRBJ1-2, with D possibly being TRBD1 (5 bases). CDR3 DNA: TGCGCCAGCAGCTTATGGGACCAAAACTATGGCTACACCTTC. It codes for CASSLWDQNYGYTF.